These 13 T cell receptor beta chains came from one sample sequenced in a study of blood T cell repertoires in COVID-19. The method was immunoSEQ multiplex PCR; TCRdb's version includes in-frame clones alone and lacks a portion of them. This table holds around 300,000 clones, around 90% found once. The source material was PBMCs or T cells enriched from blood (not recorded which). These receptors came from a woman between 55 and 75 years old in a cohort exposed to, infected with or recovered from COVID-19 (not recorded which).

The rearrangement uses TRBV6-5 and TRBJ2-2; 8 bases match TRBD1. V lost 8 bases and J lost 7; bases outside the gene matches: 6. This CDR3 has 13 residues. CDR1 is MNHEY and CDR2 is SVGAGI in the germline V gene. CDR3 nucleotides: TGTGCCAGCGGTCGGGACAGGAACGGGGAGCTGTTTTTT. Protein sequence: CASGRDRNGELFF.

The gene calls are TRBV7-2 and TRBJ1-4; 8 bases are a match to TRBD1. The length of the CDR3 is 15 residues. V lost 2 bases, J lost 5 bases, and 4 bases stayed unmatched. Per germline, CDR1 SGHTA and CDR2 FQGNSA. The CDR3 sequence: CASSLTGGGNEKLFF. Here the CDR3 DNA reads TGTGCCAGCAGCTTAACAGGGGGAGGCAATGAAAAACTGTTTTTT.

The V call is TRBV10-3, the J call TRBJ2-7; 7 bases align to TRBD2. The CDR3 contains 14 residues. The J segment lost 2 bases and the V segment lost 3 bases, leaving 4 bases of the junction unmatched. In germline, CDR1 is ENHRY, CDR2 SYGVKD. The CDR3, as DNA: TGTGCCATCAGTGAAAGGGAGGGCCCCTACGAGCAGTACTTC. Translation: CAISEREGPYEQYF.

The chain couples TRBV11-2 to TRBJ1-4, with D tentatively TRBD1 (5 bases). The V gene lost 4 bases and the J gene lost 3 bases, with 15 bases spanning the gap. CDR3 length: 16 amino acids. Germline lookup yields CDR1 SGHAT and CDR2 FQNNGV. The DNA for the CDR3 is TGTGCCAGCAGCTCGGAAGGGGTAGGATCTAATGAAAAACTGTTTTTT. This translates into CASSSEGVGSNEKLFF. The entire variable domain, with the rest obtained from reference TRBV11-2 and TRBJ1-4, is as follows: EAGVAQSPRYKIIEKRQSVAFWCNPISGHATLYWYQQILGQGPKLLIQFQNNGVVDDSQLPKDRFSAERLKGVDSTLKIQPAKLEDSAVYLCASSSEGVGSNEKLFFGSGTQLSVL.

This clone was detected ten times or more. CDR3 nucleotides: TGTGCCAGCAGCCCATCCGCAGGGAACAATCAGCCCCAGCATTTT. Translated: CASSPSAGNNQPQHF. The V call is TRBV21-1, the J call TRBJ1-5; the table gives TRBD1 as D, unverified against the DNA. TRBV21-1 is a recognized pseudogene. This CDR3 contains 15 residues.

The table lists this clone with a count of one. Other DNA sequences in the same sample also yield this CDR3. The chain recombines TRBV5-1 with TRBJ2-7, with 11 bases aligning to TRBD1. The ends lost 4 bases at V and 2 bases at J; junction bases unmatched: 2. Germline V gives CDR1 SGHRS, CDR2 YFSETQ. The CDR3 consists of 14 residues. The CDR3 coding sequence is TGCGCCAGCAGCCCGGGACAGGGGGCCTACGAGCAGTACTTC. Protein sequence: CASSPGQGAYEQYF.

The V and J genes are TRBV9 and TRBJ2-5; weak D call: TRBD2 (6 bases). Trimming took 2 bases from V and 2 from J, leaving 13 bases between them. The CDR3 is 15 residues long. The germline gives CDR1 SGDLS, CDR2 YYNGEE. CDR3 sequence reads: CASSVTPGLQETQYF. CDR3 coding DNA: TGTGCCAGCAGCGTGACTCCGGGACTGCAAGAGACCCAGTACTTC.

This CDR3 is CASSLEASSYNEQFF. CDR3 sequence (DNA): TGTGCCAGCAGCTTAGAAGCGAGCTCCTACAATGAGCAGTTCTTC. The rearrangement uses TRBV11-2 and TRBJ2-1; D uncertain. V was trimmed by 0 bases and J by 0 bases, leaving 6 bases between them. Germline CDR1 and CDR2: SGHAT and FQNNGV. The CDR3 is made up of 15 amino acids.

V gene TRBV5-1 combines with J gene TRBJ2-7; 7 bases fit TRBD1. This CDR3 contains 13 residues. V shed 4 bases, J shed 4 bases, and the junction held 5 bases outside the gene matches. Germline V CDR1 and CDR2: SGHRS, YFSETQ. The CDR3 sequence is CASSPGQFYEQYF. The DNA of the CDR3 is TGCGCCAGCAGCCCGGGACAGTTTTACGAGCAGTACTTC.

CDR3: CASSFQPSGAGGADTQYF. In nucleotides, the CDR3 is TGTGCCAGCAGCTTTCAGCCCAGCGGAGCGGGGGGAGCAGATACGCAGTATTTT. This chain links TRBV7-3 with TRBJ2-3; 9 nucleotides match TRBD2. Trimming cost V 3 bases and J 4 bases; bases outside gene matches: 14. Germline V gene data show CDR1 as SGHTA and CDR2 as FQGTGA. The length of the CDR3 is 18 residues.

The chain is built from TRBV9 and TRBJ2-3, with D possibly matching TRBD2 (5 bases). The V end was cut by 0 bases, the J end by 3 bases, with 11 bases between. The germline V gene encodes CDR1 SGDLS and CDR2 YYNGEE. The CDR3 totals 15 residues. CDR3 sequence: CASSVGGSITDTQYF. As DNA, the CDR3 is TGTGCCAGCAGCGTAGGAGGGAGTATTACAGATACGCAGTATTTT.

The chain employs TRBV4-3 and TRBJ2-2; TRBD2 matches at 7 bases. CDR1 LGHNA and CDR2 YSLEER come from the germline V gene. The trim removed 0 bases at V and 0 bases at J, leaving 4 bases unmatched. The CDR3 is 17 amino acids. Here the CDR3 reads CASSQDPAGANTGELFF. Here the CDR3 DNA reads TGCGCCAGCAGCCAAGATCCGGCGGGAGCGAACACCGGGGAGCTGTTTTTT.

As DNA, the CDR3 is TGTGCCAGCAGGCGCTCTGTACAGCCCCAGCATTTT. This translates into CASRRSVQPQHF. The V and J genes are TRBV2 and TRBJ1-5; D is ambiguous. CDR1 and CDR2 (germline): SNHLY, FYNNEI. The CDR3 length is 12 residues. V lost 6 bases to trimming and J lost 7 bases, with 10 bases between them.